These 12 T cell receptor beta chains came from one sample sequenced in a study of shared clonotypes between healthy human individuals. The protocol was immunoSEQ multiplex PCR, while the TCRdb copy is restricted to in-frame clones and leaves out a portion. The profile shows approximately 980,000 clones, approximately 80% of them singletons. The sequenced sample consisted of memory CD4+ T cells sorted from blood. Subset indicated: CD45RA-negative fraction. Every receptor here comes from a man aged 18 to 29 in good health.

With regard to this clone: This specimen includes other DNA sequences encoding the same CDR3. CDR3 nucleotides: TGTGCCAGCAGCCAAGTATCGGTACGGGGCTACACCTTC. Translating gives CASSQVSVRGYTF. The gene calls are TRBV14 and TRBJ1-2; no clear D gene. This CDR3 spans 13 amino acids. With 1 base removed from V and 8 bases from J, the gap between germline ends came to 11 bases. Germline-derived CDR1 and CDR2 are SGHDN and FVKESK.

This clone was seen a handful of times. This chain links TRBV28 with TRBJ1-6; D remains ambiguous. Germline-derived CDR1 and CDR2 are MDHEN and SYDVKM. Trimming took 11 bases from V and 7 from J, leaving 15 bases between them. The CDR3 spans 13 residues. The CDR3 protein is CAANPRGNSPLHF. The CDR3 DNA is TGTGCCGCCAATCCGCGGGGAAATTCACCCCTCCACTTT.

This clone was detected only a few times. The V and J genes are TRBV27 and TRBJ1-6; 7 nucleotides agree with TRBD1. This CDR3 is built from 14 residues. Germline V lookup: CDR1 MNHEY, CDR2 SMNVEV (reference sequence). V gave up 6 bases and J gave up 7 bases; unmatched junction bases: 6. The CDR3 region is CASSQDRVNSPLHF. In DNA, the CDR3 is TGTGCCAGCAGCCAAGACAGGGTGAATTCACCCCTCCACTTT.

This clone has more than one count but fewer than ten. The same CDR3 arises from other DNA sequences in this sample as well. The V call is TRBV2, the J call TRBJ2-7; 14 positions match TRBD2. V gave up 4 bases and J gave up 3 bases; unmatched junction bases: 2. Germline V gives CDR1 SNHLY, CDR2 FYNNEI. This CDR3 spans 15 amino acids. CDR3 in amino acids: CASSVGTSGSYEQYF. The CDR3 DNA is TGTGCCAGCAGTGTCGGGACTAGCGGGAGCTACGAGCAGTACTTC.

This rearrangement joins TRBV30 to TRBJ2-3; D not resolved. Trimming pared 6 bases from V and 3 bases from J, leaving 10 bases between. Germline V gene data show CDR1 as GTSNPN and CDR2 as SVGIG (reference sequence). CDR3 size: 12 residues. CDR3 bases: TGTGCCTGCAGCCCGCGAACAGATACGCAGTATTTT. Encoded protein: CACSPRTDTQYF.

The chain combines TRBV10-3 with TRBJ1-2; no definite D call. CDR1 is ENHRY, CDR2 SYGVKD, per germline. Trimming removed 0 bases at V and 2 bases at J, with 10 bases between. The CDR3 runs to 15 residues. In DNA, the CDR3 is TGTGCCATCAGTGAGTCGGGATGGACCAACTATGGCTACACCTTC. Translating it yields CAISESGWTNYGYTF.

This rearrangement joins TRBV10-3 to TRBJ2-2; TRBD1 aligns across 7 bases. The CDR3 has 13 amino acids. V shed 7 bases and J 6 bases; nucleotides not matched to a gene: 5. The V gene's germline CDR1 is ENHRY and CDR2 SYGVKD. The CDR3: CAIMTGRAGELFF. The CDR3 DNA sequence: TGTGCCATCATGACAGGGCGGGCCGGGGAGCTGTTTTTT.

This clone showed up just once. V and J are TRBV19 and TRBJ1-4; D call uncertain. Per germline, CDR1 LNHDA and CDR2 SQIVND (reference sequence). With 9 bases removed from V and 0 bases from J, the gap between germline ends came to 20 bases. This CDR3 spans 17 amino acids. The CDR3 region is CARSGSPLLATNEKLFF. CDR3 DNA sequence: TGTGCCAGATCCGGGTCTCCCCTTCTAGCAACTAATGAAAAACTGTTTTTT.

The chain is built from TRBV9 and TRBJ2-3, with a possible D match to TRBD2 (5 bases). Trimming stripped 3 bases from V and 1 base from J, with 12 bases between. Germline V gives CDR1 SGDLS, CDR2 YYNGEE. This CDR3 has 15 amino acids. CDR3 DNA: TGTGCCAGCAGCGCCAGGACTGGAGGCACAGATACGCAGTATTTT. As protein: CASSARTGGTDTQYF.

This chain's CDR3 is CAISDGNYEQYF. The CDR3, as DNA: TGTGCCATCAGTGACGGGAATTACGAGCAGTACTTC. The V and J genes are TRBV10-3 and TRBJ2-7, with D possibly TRBD2 on 5 matching bases. Trimming took off 3 bases at V and 4 bases at J, with 7 bases between the two ends. The germline gives CDR1 ENHRY, CDR2 SYGVKD. CDR3 length: 12 residues.

This rearrangement joins TRBV2 to TRBJ2-1; TRBD2 is a possible D gene (5 bases). The CDR3 consists of 15 residues. V was shortened by 8 bases and J by 6 bases, with 20 bases between the two germline ends. CDR1 SNHLY and CDR2 FYNNEI come from the germline V gene. CDR3 DNA: TGTGCCAGCCGGGGTCAGCCGGGTGTGTCCAATGAGCAGTTCTTC. This sequence encodes CASRGQPGVSNEQFF.

This clone was detected only a few times. V usage is TRBV11-2 and J usage is TRBJ1-3; possibly TRBD1 for D (6 bases). Deletions cut 1 base from V and 8 bases from J, with 12 bases between. The germline CDR1 and CDR2 sequences are SGHAT and FQNNGV. The CDR3 consists of 14 residues. The CDR3, as DNA: TGTGCCAGCAGCTTAGGGATCAGACAGGACACCATATATTTT. Translation gives CASSLGIRQDTIYF.